This T cell receptor beta chain was profiled in a study of blood T cell repertoires in COVID-19. Study summary: From T cells, B-cell-depleted T cells, or PBMCs came the material, which was cDNA or gDNA.

Some clones are missing from TCRdb's copy, which holds only in-frame ones; the method was immunoSEQ multiplex PCR. The repertoire has about 68,000 clones, approximately 80% of them found once; the top ten carry approximately 10%. The ends were cut back, 5 bases at V and 3 bases at J, with 17 bases in the middle. The CDR3 extends over 15 amino acids. Germline CDR1 is GTSNPN and CDR2 is SVGIG (reference sequence). This receptor was identified in a woman aged 50 to 60 with acute or convalescent COVID-19. Input material: peripheral blood. The chain is built from TRBV30 and TRBJ2-1, with unresolved D. CDR3 DNA sequence: TGTGCCTGGGCCGTGGGCCCCGCCCGCTACAATGAGCAGTTCTTC. Translating gives CAWAVGPARYNEQFF.